This is a list of T cell receptor beta chains from one sample in a study of control samples from healthy donors and cancer patients. Repertoires were generated with immunoSEQ multiplex PCR, while TCRdb's copy carries only in-frame clones and drops some. Of 65,000 to 90,000 clones listed, 75% to 90% were seen once; the top ten hold over 8%. Sequenced: PBMCs. The source of these receptors is a woman in her forties or fifties with colorectal cancer. The CDR3 runs from the conserved cysteine through the conserved F or W. Each record gives: V gene, J gene, clone size, D gene, CDR3 protein, CDR3 DNA. A D gene is named only where the DNA matches it firmly. Some rows have no size entry. The others give once, few or many, or a class for an expanded clone.

v_gene: TRBV19
j_gene: TRBJ1-2
abundance: once
d_gene: .
CDR3aa: CASSILGTYGYTF
CDR3nt: TGTGCCAGTAGTATTTTGGGAACCTATGGCTACACCTTC

v_gene: TRBV6-5
j_gene: TRBJ1-5
abundance: .
d_gene: .
CDR3aa: CASSDLPGNQPQHF
CDR3nt: TGTGCCAGCTCGGACCTTCCGGGCAATCAGCCCCAGCATTTT

v_gene: TRBV6-4
j_gene: TRBJ1-2
abundance: .
d_gene: .
CDR3aa: CASSDSGDAAWGYTF
CDR3nt: TGTGCCAGCAGTGACTCGGGGGATGCCGCCTGGGGCTACACCTTC

v_gene: TRBV18
j_gene: TRBJ2-3
abundance: .
d_gene: TRBD2
CDR3aa: CASSPLAGGGDTQYF
CDR3nt: TGTGCCAGCTCACCACTGGCGGGGGGCGGAGATACGCAGTATTTT

v_gene: TRBV10-3
j_gene: TRBJ1-2
abundance: once
d_gene: .
CDR3aa: CAISPTGFGYTF
CDR3nt: TGTGCCATCAGTCCTACAGGGTTTGGCTACACCTTC

v_gene: TRBV10-2
j_gene: TRBJ1-5
abundance: .
d_gene: .
CDR3aa: CASSEGGNQPQHF
CDR3nt: TGCGCCAGCAGTGAGGGGGGAAATCAGCCCCAGCATTTT

v_gene: TRBV30
j_gene: TRBJ1-4
abundance: few
d_gene: TRBD1
CDR3aa: CAWMEGTAEKLFF
CDR3nt: TGTGCCTGGATGGAGGGGACAGCGGAAAAACTGTTTTTT

v_gene: TRBV28
j_gene: TRBJ1-2
abundance: once
d_gene: .
CDR3aa: CASSGGWGYGYTF
CDR3nt: TGTGCCAGCAGTGGTGGTTGGGGTTATGGCTACACCTTC

v_gene: TRBV19
j_gene: TRBJ1-1
abundance: once
d_gene: .
CDR3aa: CASSLEGSGTEAFF
CDR3nt: TGTGCCAGTAGTTTGGAGGGATCGGGGACTGAAGCTTTCTTT

v_gene: TRBV10-1
j_gene: TRBJ2-3
abundance: .
d_gene: TRBD1
CDR3aa: CASSRDRGPDTQYF
CDR3nt: TGCGCCAGCAGTAGGGACAGGGGGCCCGATACGCAGTATTTT

v_gene: TRBV7-6
j_gene: TRBJ1-1
abundance: .
d_gene: .
CDR3aa: CASSLEAEMNTEAFF
CDR3nt: TGTGCCAGCAGCTTAGAGGCGGAGATGAACACTGAAGCTTTCTTT

v_gene: TRBV28
j_gene: TRBJ1-6
abundance: few
d_gene: .
CDR3aa: CASSLWGANNSPLHF
CDR3nt: TGTGCCAGCAGTTTATGGGGAGCTAATAATTCACCCCTCCACTTT

v_gene: TRBV6-5
j_gene: TRBJ2-5
abundance: .
d_gene: .
CDR3aa: CASSLAQGGKTQYF
CDR3nt: TGTGCCAGCAGTCTTGCACAGGGAGGGAAGACCCAGTACTTC

v_gene: TRBV24-1
j_gene: TRBJ2-3
abundance: .
d_gene: TRBD2
CDR3aa: CATRRGTTDTQYF
CDR3nt: TGTGCCACCAGGCGGGGGACCACAGATACGCAGTATTTT

v_gene: TRBV7-2
j_gene: TRBJ2-1
abundance: .
d_gene: .
CDR3aa: CASSLARREGNEQFF
CDR3nt: TGTGCCAGCAGCTTAGCGCGGAGGGAAGGGAATGAGCAGTTCTTC

v_gene: TRBV10-3
j_gene: TRBJ2-1
abundance: .
d_gene: TRBD1
CDR3aa: CAIRGQGIDEQFF
CDR3nt: TGTGCCATCAGGGGACAGGGTATCGATGAGCAGTTCTTC

v_gene: TRBV5-6
j_gene: TRBJ1-6
abundance: .
d_gene: .
CDR3aa: CASTPRRDNSPLHF
CDR3nt: TGTGCCAGCACCCCGCGGAGGGATAATTCACCCCTCCACTTT

v_gene: TRBV7-2
j_gene: TRBJ2-5
abundance: .
d_gene: .
CDR3aa: CASSLADTQYF
CDR3nt: TGTGCCAGCAGCTTAGCGGACACCCAGTACTTC

v_gene: TRBV3-1/TRBV3-2
j_gene: TRBJ2-5
abundance: .
d_gene: .
CDR3aa: CASSIRVRGQETQYF
CDR3nt: TGTGCCAGCAGCATCAGGGTGCGGGGCCAAGAGACCCAGTACTTC

v_gene: TRBV30
j_gene: TRBJ1-1
abundance: .
d_gene: .
CDR3aa: CAWVLNTEAFF
CDR3nt: TGTGCCTGGGTCCTAAACACTGAAGCTTTCTTT

v_gene: TRBV20-1
j_gene: TRBJ2-2
abundance: .
d_gene: .
CDR3aa: CSASRQGNTGELFF
CDR3nt: TGCAGTGCTAGTAGGCAGGGGAACACCGGGGAGCTGTTTTTT

v_gene: TRBV12-3/TRBV12-4
j_gene: TRBJ1-2
abundance: .
d_gene: TRBD1
CDR3aa: CASSFPGGFGYTF
CDR3nt: TGTGCCAGCAGTTTTCCAGGGGGCTTTGGCTACACCTTC

v_gene: TRBV7-2
j_gene: TRBJ2-2
abundance: .
d_gene: .
CDR3aa: CASSFAGWGELFF
CDR3nt: TGTGCCAGCAGCTTCGCGGGCTGGGGGGAGCTGTTTTTT

v_gene: TRBV19
j_gene: TRBJ2-4
abundance: few
d_gene: .
CDR3aa: CASSPKGLAKNIQYF
CDR3nt: TGTGCCAGTAGCCCTAAGGGCTTAGCCAAAAACATTCAGTACTTC

v_gene: TRBV9
j_gene: TRBJ1-1
abundance: .
d_gene: .
CDR3aa: CASSVDLNTEAFF
CDR3nt: TGTGCCAGCAGCGTAGACCTGAACACTGAAGCTTTCTTT

v_gene: TRBV13
j_gene: TRBJ2-6
abundance: once
d_gene: TRBD1
CDR3aa: CASSGTGSGANVLTF
CDR3nt: TGTGCCAGCAGCGGGACAGGGAGCGGGGCCAACGTCCTGACTTTC

v_gene: TRBV6-2/TRBV6-3
j_gene: TRBJ2-2
abundance: .
d_gene: .
CDR3aa: CASSPEGQLLELFF
CDR3nt: TGTGCCAGCAGCCCGGAGGGACAGTTACTGGAGCTGTTTTTT

v_gene: TRBV14
j_gene: TRBJ2-2
abundance: .
d_gene: TRBD1
CDR3aa: CASSRQGADTGELFF
CDR3nt: TGTGCCAGCAGCCGACAGGGGGCGGACACCGGGGAGCTGTTTTTT

v_gene: TRBV6-5
j_gene: TRBJ2-2
abundance: .
d_gene: .
CDR3aa: CASSYRKPTGELFF
CDR3nt: TGTGCCAGCAGTTACCGGAAGCCCACCGGGGAGCTGTTTTTT

v_gene: TRBV6-1
j_gene: TRBJ2-2
abundance: .
d_gene: TRBD1
CDR3aa: CASSEGGDRYTGELFF
CDR3nt: TGTGCCAGCAGTGAAGGCGGGGACAGGTACACCGGGGAGCTGTTTTTT

v_gene: TRBV12-5
j_gene: TRBJ2-1
abundance: once
d_gene: .
CDR3aa: CASGRWSSYNEQFF
CDR3nt: TGTGCTAGTGGACGGTGGAGCTCCTACAATGAGCAGTTCTTC

v_gene: TRBV7-2
j_gene: TRBJ1-2
abundance: .
d_gene: .
CDR3aa: CASSFDRYGYTF
CDR3nt: TGTGCCAGCAGCTTCGACCGGTATGGCTACACCTTC

v_gene: TRBV6-6
j_gene: TRBJ2-5
abundance: .
d_gene: .
CDR3aa: CASSRYGQQETQYF
CDR3nt: TGTGCCAGCAGTAGATACGGACAACAAGAGACCCAGTACTTC

v_gene: TRBV21-1
j_gene: TRBJ1-4
abundance: .
d_gene: .
CDR3aa: CASGRGHPRGVGEKLFF
CDR3nt: TGTGCCAGCGGGCGGGGACATCCTAGGGGGGTAGGCGAAAAACTGTTTTTT

v_gene: TRBV7-9
j_gene: TRBJ1-1
abundance: large
d_gene: TRBD1
CDR3aa: CASSPGGTGSLNTEAFF
CDR3nt: TGTGCCAGCAGCCCTGGCGGGACAGGGTCGTTAAACACTGAAGCTTTCTTT

v_gene: TRBV2
j_gene: TRBJ2-3
abundance: .
d_gene: .
CDR3aa: CASSDRITDTQYF
CDR3nt: TGTGCCAGCAGTGATCGGATAACAGATACGCAGTATTTT

v_gene: TRBV5-1
j_gene: TRBJ2-3
abundance: .
d_gene: .
CDR3aa: CASSDITGSTDTQYF
CDR3nt: TGCGCCAGCAGCGATATAACGGGAAGCACAGATACGCAGTATTTT

v_gene: TRBV6-5
j_gene: TRBJ1-1
abundance: .
d_gene: .
CDR3aa: CASTQDGSRTEAFF
CDR3nt: TGTGCCAGCACACAGGACGGTTCTCGCACTGAAGCTTTCTTT

v_gene: TRBV20-1
j_gene: TRBJ2-5
abundance: .
d_gene: .
CDR3aa: CSASKSSTGKETQYF
CDR3nt: TGCAGTGCTAGTAAAAGTTCTACTGGGAAAGAGACCCAGTACTTC

v_gene: TRBV28
j_gene: TRBJ1-3
abundance: .
d_gene: .
CDR3aa: CASSSTGSPSGNTIYF
CDR3nt: TGTGCCAGCAGTTCTACCGGGTCCCCCTCCGGAAACACCATATATTTT

v_gene: TRBV19
j_gene: TRBJ1-3
abundance: .
d_gene: .
CDR3aa: CASIGPTFPVAGNTIYF
CDR3nt: TGTGCCAGTATTGGCCCAACATTTCCGGTGGCCGGAAACACCATATATTTT

v_gene: TRBV7-3
j_gene: TRBJ2-2
abundance: .
d_gene: .
CDR3aa: CASSFSPAGELFF
CDR3nt: TGTGCCAGCAGTTTCTCCCCGGCCGGGGAGCTGTTTTTT

v_gene: TRBV9
j_gene: TRBJ1-1
abundance: .
d_gene: .
CDR3aa: CASSVGTTGNTEAFF
CDR3nt: TGTGCCAGCAGCGTAGGGACGACAGGGAACACTGAAGCTTTCTTT

v_gene: TRBV21-1
j_gene: TRBJ1-3
abundance: .
d_gene: .
CDR3aa: CASSSGQESSGNTIYF
CDR3nt: TGTGCCAGCAGCAGTGGACAGGAGAGCTCTGGAAACACCATATATTTT

v_gene: TRBV7-8
j_gene: TRBJ2-3
abundance: .
d_gene: TRBD2
CDR3aa: CASSPGGGLTDTQYF
CDR3nt: TGTGCCAGCAGCCCCGGGGGGGGACTCACAGATACGCAGTATTTT